This TCR beta chain comes out of a study of graft-versus-host responses after intestinal transplantation. The CDR3 contains 17 residues. CDR1 and CDR2 (germline): MDHEN, SYDVKM. The V gene end was trimmed by 3 bases and the J gene end by 8 bases; junction bases not matched to a gene: 13. Clones were sequenced by immunoSEQ multiplex PCR, and TCRdb holds only the in-frame ones, with some missing. The sample records 9,500 to 13,000 clones, about 80% being singletons. Investigators treated the graft tissue so that it released intraepithelial and lamina propria lymphocytes. The sequencing here drew on ileum tissue, taken 23 days after intestinal transplant. The V and J genes are TRBV28 and TRBJ1-4; TRBD1 aligns across 9 bases. The TCR sequence derives from a human patient who received an intestinal transplant, so some T cells may come from the graft donor. The CDR3 sequence is CASSFPGTGNLGEKLFF. Written as DNA, the CDR3 is TGTGCCAGCAGTTTTCCGGGGACAGGGAATTTAGGGGAAAAACTGTTTTTT.